These T cell receptor beta chains were read from a single sample in a study of blood T cell repertoires in COVID-19. Repertoires were generated with immunoSEQ multiplex PCR, while TCRdb's copy carries only in-frame clones and drops some. The sample lists about 260,000 clones; 75% to 90% were seen once. The sequenced sample was peripheral blood. These receptors all stem from a woman aged 40 to 50 who had recovered from COVID-19. Each CDR3 is given with its conserved first and last residue. Fields, in order: J gene, V gene, D gene, clone size, CDR3 DNA, CDR3 protein. D genes are given only for firm matches. Part of the rows lack a size; the others show once, few, many or a class for expanded clones.

TRBJ1-4 TRBV5-1 TRBD1 - TGCGCCAGCAGGCCACAGGGGGCGGGGGAAAAACTGTTTTTT CASRPQGAGEKLFF
TRBJ2-3 TRBV27 - - TGTGCCAGCAGTCCCCGGGACACCCTCACAGATACGCAGTATTTT CASSPRDTLTDTQYF
TRBJ2-2 TRBV6-5 - - TGTGCCAGCAGTTACCGGTCCATCGGCACCGGGGAGCTGTTTTTT CASSYRSIGTGELFF
TRBJ2-1 TRBV14 TRBD2 - TGTGCCAGCAGCCCTAGCGGAGAAACCTACAATGAGCAGTTCTTC CASSPSGETYNEQFF
TRBJ2-3 TRBV5-8 - - TGTGCCAGAGGGGGAGGGAGGCTCGCAGATACGCAGTATTTT CARGGGRLADTQYF
TRBJ2-7 TRBV14 TRBD1 - TGTGCCAGCAGCCCCGCTGTGGGGACAGATCCTACCTACGAGCAGTACTTC CASSPAVGTDPTYEQYF
TRBJ1-2 TRBV19 TRBD1 - TGTGCCAGTAGTCTCCGGGACAGGGTTTATGGCTACACCTTC CASSLRDRVYGYTF
TRBJ1-2 TRBV5-4 - - TGTGCCAGCAGCTTGGGAGACTATGGCTACACCTTC CASSLGDYGYTF
TRBJ2-2 TRBV12-3/TRBV12-4 - - TGTGCCAGCAGTTTCGGTACCGGGGAGCTGTTTTTT CASSFGTGELFF
TRBJ1-2 TRBV27 - - TGTGCCAGCAGTTTATCCCAGGGGAACTATGGCTACACCTTC CASSLSQGNYGYTF
TRBJ1-1 TRBV6-5 TRBD1 - TGTGCCAGCAGTTACGACAGGGGGATGAACACTGAAGCTTTCTTT CASSYDRGMNTEAFF
TRBJ2-2 TRBV6-5 - - TGTGCCAGCAGTTATGTAGCGGCCGGGGAGCTGTTTTTT CASSYVAAGELFF
TRBJ2-1 TRBV6-1 TRBD2 - TGTGCCAGCAGTGAAATAGCGGGGGGGCTCGGTGAGCAGTTCTTC CASSEIAGGLGEQFF
TRBJ1-2 TRBV11-3 - - TGTGCCAGCAGCCGCCCCGGTCCAGGGGAAGACTACACCTTC CASSRPGPGEDYTF
TRBJ2-7 TRBV7-2 TRBD1 - TGTGCCAGCAGCCGCCAGATCGGGACAGCCTACGAGCAGTACTTC CASSRQIGTAYEQYF
TRBJ1-6 TRBV19 TRBD1 once TGTGCCAGTAGTATTCCCTCGACAGGGGTTTGGAATTCACCCCTCCACTTT CASSIPSTGVWNSPLHF
TRBJ2-2 TRBV7-6 - - TGTGCCAGCAGCTTAGTTACGCTGGGCAAGCTGTTTTTT CASSLVTLGKLFF
TRBJ2-5 TRBV10-3 TRBD2 - TGTGCCATCAGTGTAGCGGGGGGCGAGGAGACCCAGTACTTC CAISVAGGEETQYF
TRBJ2-7 TRBV9 TRBD1 - TGTGCCAGCAGCGTCCAGGGGGCTGGCTACGAGCAGTACTTC CASSVQGAGYEQYF
TRBJ2-3 TRBV4-3 - - TGCGCCAGCAGCCAAGATCTAGAGACTCCCACAGATACGCAGTATTTT CASSQDLETPTDTQYF
TRBJ2-7 TRBV7-9 TRBD1 - TGTGCCAGCAGCTTTCGGGACAGGTCCTACGAGCAGTACTTC CASSFRDRSYEQYF
TRBJ1-4 TRBV27 - - TGTGCCAGCAGTTTCCGGGGTAATGAAAAACTGTTTTTT CASSFRGNEKLFF
TRBJ2-1 TRBV12-5 TRBD2 - TGTGCTAGTGGTTTGGCCGGGACTAGGTATGAGCAGTTCTTC CASGLAGTRYEQFF
TRBJ2-2 TRBV27 TRBD1 once TGTGCCAGCAGTTTACAAGACAGGGGGGGTGGCGGGGAGCTGTTTTTT CASSLQDRGGGGELFF
TRBJ2-3 TRBV15 - - TGTGCCACCAGCATCGTAGGGGGGGCGACAGATACGCAGTATTTT CATSIVGGATDTQYF